This entry lists 20 T cell receptor beta chains sequenced from one sample in a study of CD8+ T cells in alopecia areata. Isolated RNA was reverse transcribed into cDNA used as the sequencing template. TCRdb's copy holds only in-frame clones and misses some; the assay was immunoSEQ multiplex PCR. The table includes about 97,000 clones, approximately 42% detected once. Sequenced: CD4+ T cells sorted from blood. The receptor source for this set is a human donor with alopecia areata.

The chain is built from TRBV4-1 and TRBJ2-4, with TRBD2 identical over 8 bases. This CDR3 has 15 amino acids. Per the germline V gene, CDR1 is MGHRA and CDR2 is YSYEKL. J lost 8 bases, V lost 1 base, and 7 bases had no gene match. This chain's CDR3 is CASSQVEREIDIQYF. CDR3 nucleotide sequence: TGCGCCAGCAGCCAAGTTGAGCGGGAGATTGACATTCAGTACTTC.

This chain uses TRBV4-1 with TRBJ2-1, with D possibly being TRBD2 (7 bases). CDR1 and CDR2 from the germline V gene are MGHRA and YSYEKL. V was cut by 1 base and J by 8 bases, with 12 bases left in between. This CDR3 contains 14 residues. CDR3 sequence: CASSQGGGLYEQFF. The CDR3 region has the DNA TGCGCCAGCAGCCAAGGGGGGGGGCTGTATGAGCAGTTCTTC.

The chain links TRBV10-3 to TRBJ2-5, with 7 bases aligning to TRBD1. Trimming cost V 4 bases and J 5 bases; bases outside gene matches: 4. Germline lookup yields CDR1 ENHRY and CDR2 SYGVKD. The CDR3 extends over 13 amino acids. Here the CDR3 reads CAISVPGQETQYF. The CDR3, as DNA: TGTGCCATCAGTGTCCCGGGACAGGAGACCCAGTACTTC.

This clone was seen a single time. CDR3: CASSESGAGANVLTF. The CDR3 DNA reads as TGTGCCAGCAGTGAATCCGGAGCTGGGGCCAACGTCCTGACTTTC. The V call is TRBV25-1, the J call TRBJ2-6; D is undetermined. Germline CDR1 reads MGHDK; CDR2 reads SYGVNS. The CDR3 is 15 amino acids. The V gene lost 1 base and the J gene lost 2 bases, with 6 bases spanning the gap.

The J gene is TRBJ2-5, the V gene TRBV5-4; TRBD1 matches at 7 bases. Germline V CDR1 and CDR2: SGHNT, YYREEE (reference sequence). The V segment lost 4 bases and the J segment 4 bases; nucleotides outside the gene matches: 7. This CDR3 has 14 amino acids. The CDR3: CASSHRGIGETQYF. The CDR3, as DNA: TGTGCCAGCAGCCACAGGGGTATTGGAGAGACCCAGTACTTC. The full variable domain, with the rest looked up from reference TRBV5-4 and TRBJ2-5, is ETGVTQSPTHLIKTRGQQVTLRCSSQSGHNTVSWYQQALGQGPQFIFQYYREEENGRGNFPPRFSGLQFPNYSSELNVNALELDDSALYLCASSHRGIGETQYFGPGTRLLVL.

This clone was counted only a few times. V is TRBV11-2 and J is TRBJ2-3; 9 nucleotides match TRBD1. Germline assignment: CDR1 SGHAT and CDR2 FQNNGV. The CDR3 totals 16 residues. V shed 1 base, J shed 2 bases, and the junction held 4 bases outside the gene matches. The CDR3: CASSLGDRVITDTQYF. The CDR3 bases are TGTGCCAGCAGCTTAGGGGACAGGGTAATCACAGATACGCAGTATTTT.

The chain recombines TRBV7-2 with TRBJ2-2; 11 bases match TRBD2. The CDR3 is 16 amino acids. The J segment lost 3 bases and the V segment lost 5 bases, leaving 5 bases of the junction unmatched. The germline gives CDR1 SGHTA, CDR2 FQGNSA. CDR3 amino acids: CASSQTSGSYTGELFF. The CDR3 bases are TGTGCCAGCAGCCAAACTAGCGGGAGCTACACCGGGGAGCTGTTTTTT. Complete variable domain (other parts from reference TRBV7-2 and TRBJ2-2): GAGVSQSPSNKVTEKGKDVELRCDPISGHTALYWYRQSLGQGLEFLIYFQGNSAPDKSGLPSDRFSAERTGGSVSTLTIQRTQQEDSAVYLCASSQTSGSYTGELFFGEGSRLTVL.

The chain recombines TRBV27 with TRBJ2-3; D unresolved. The CDR3 contains 16 residues. Trimming took off 5 bases at V and 4 bases at J, with 19 bases between the two ends. Germline loops: CDR1 MNHEY, CDR2 SMNVEV (reference sequence). The CDR3, as DNA: TGTGCCAGCAGTCCGGTAATATCCCCTAGTGCAGATACGCAGTATTTT. Translation gives CASSPVISPSADTQYF.

The chain employs TRBV5-1 and TRBJ2-3; the D gene is possibly TRBD2 (5 bases). Germline V gene lookup returns CDR1 SGHRS and CDR2 YFSETQ. V was cut by 3 bases and J by 0 bases, with 11 bases left in between. This CDR3 has 15 residues. The CDR3 protein is CASSSLAMSTDTQYF. CDR3 in DNA: TGCGCCAGCAGCTCTCTAGCCATGAGCACAGATACGCAGTATTTT.

This clone was counted a few times. The CDR3 region has the DNA TGCGCCAGCAGCTTGCCGTCTGGGGGCACCGGGGAGCTGTTTTTT. Protein: CASSLPSGGTGELFF. The chain recombines TRBV5-1 with TRBJ2-2; either TRBD1 or TRBD2 may supply D (5 bases each). There are 15 residues in the CDR3. Per germline, CDR1 SGHRS and CDR2 YFSETQ. Deletions cut 1 base from V and 4 bases from J, with 11 bases between.

The V call is TRBV7-3, the J call TRBJ1-1; D is perhaps TRBD1 (6 bases). Germline CDR1 SGHTA, CDR2 FQGTGA. The CDR3 runs 13 residues. Trimming shortened V by 3 bases and J by 1 base, and 6 bases separated the two germline ends. CDR3 in amino acids: CASSLGQNTEAFF. The CDR3 DNA reads TGTGCCAGCAGCTTGGGACAGAACACTGAAGCTTTCTTT.

The V and J genes are TRBV5-1 and TRBJ2-3, with TRBD2 matching 7 bases. Trimming at V came to 0 bases and at J to 0 bases, leaving 7 bases not matched to a gene. The CDR3 is made up of 17 amino acids. Germline CDR1 SGHRS, CDR2 YFSETQ. CDR3 residues: CASSLEPGRGSTDTQYF. DNA of the CDR3: TGCGCCAGCAGCTTGGAACCGGGGAGGGGAAGCACAGATACGCAGTATTTT.

This clone was counted between two and nine times. The junction departs from germline at one end; a sequencing error may be responsible. V and J are TRBV29-1 and TRBJ1-2; 8 bases are shared with TRBD1. The V gene's germline CDR1 is SQVTM and CDR2 ANQGSEA. The CDR3 extends over 9 amino acids. The CDR3 is CSVEGDRSF. DNA of the CDR3: TGCAGCGTTGAAGGGGACAGGAGCTTC. The full variable domain, completed using reference TRBV29-1 and TRBJ1-2, is SAVISQKPSRDICQRGTSLTIQCQVDSQVTMMFWYRQQPGQSLTLIATANQGSEATYESGFVIDKFPISRPNLTFSTLTVSNMSPEDSSIYLCSVEGDRSFGSGTRLTVV.

This clone was seen more than once but under ten times. The chain uses TRBV5-1 and TRBJ1-6, with 7 bases fitting TRBD1. The CDR3 runs 16 residues. The germline V gene encodes CDR1 SGHRS and CDR2 YFSETQ. J lost 7 bases, V lost 3 bases, and 10 bases had no gene match. The DNA of the CDR3 is TGCGCCAGCAGCTGGGGGACAGCCACGGGCAATTCACCCCTCCACTTT. This encodes CASSWGTATGNSPLHF.

This clone has a handful of counts. The gene calls are TRBV7-2 and TRBJ2-3, with 11 nucleotides matching TRBD2. Germline trimming cut 5 bases from V and 2 bases from J; bases unmatched to any gene: 3. The CDR3 length is 15 residues. Germline values: CDR1 SGHTA, CDR2 FQGNSA. This CDR3 is CASSLTSGNTDTQYF. The CDR3, as DNA: TGTGCCAGCAGCCTGACTAGCGGGAACACAGATACGCAGTATTTT.

The rearrangement links TRBV5-1 to TRBJ2-7; D is unclear. The CDR3 totals 14 residues. Looked up from germline, CDR1 is SGHRS and CDR2 is YFSETQ. The ends were cut back, 0 bases at V and 0 bases at J, with 7 bases in the middle. This CDR3 reads CASSLGSASYEQYF. In DNA form, the CDR3 reads TGCGCCAGCAGCTTGGGGTCGGCCTCCTACGAGCAGTACTTC.

The chain carries TRBV28 and TRBJ1-4; D gene unclear. The germline V gene encodes CDR1 MDHEN and CDR2 SYDVKM. CDR3 size: 14 residues. Trimming removed 4 bases from V and 5 bases from J, with 11 bases in between. The CDR3 DNA follows: TGTGCCAGCAGTTCCGTAGGAGGAAATGAAAAACTGTTTTTT. Its protein product is CASSSVGGNEKLFF.

This clone was recorded a few times. This sequence joins TRBV20-1 and TRBJ2-7; D uncertain. The CDR3 spans 11 residues. CDR1 and CDR2 (germline): DFQATT, SNEGSKA (reference sequence). The CDR3 reads CEASRTYEQYF. CDR3 nucleotide sequence: TGCGAAGCGTCCCGTACCTACGAGCAGTACTTC.

This clone was counted only a few times. This chain connects TRBV30 to TRBJ2-1; 8 positions agree with TRBD1. Germline V CDR1 and CDR2: GTSNPN, SVGIG (reference sequence). Trimming took 6 bases from V and 1 from J; bases not matched to a gene: 5. This CDR3 has 14 amino acids. The CDR3 is CACDRGWSYNEQFF. In DNA form, the CDR3 reads TGTGCCTGTGACAGGGGTTGGTCCTACAATGAGCAGTTCTTC.

Remarks on this clone: This specimen includes other DNA sequences encoding the same CDR3. The chain combines TRBV30 with TRBJ2-3; perhaps TRBD2 as D (6 bases). The CDR3 spans 14 residues. Germline values: CDR1 GTSNPN, CDR2 SVGIG (reference sequence). The germline V and J ends were trimmed by 2 bases and 3 bases, with 12 bases remaining between them. The DNA of the CDR3 is TGTGCCTGGAGTTACGGGAGAGGGACAGATACGCAGTATTTT. Translation: CAWSYGRGTDTQYF.